One sample yielded the 27 T cell receptor beta chains listed below, sequenced in a study of cytomegalovirus exposure and HLA in healthy donors. Researchers ran the PCR with 60 Vbeta and 13 Jbeta primers. Measured with immunoSEQ multiplex PCR; TCRdb has only the in-frame clones, and not every one. The sample has roughly 230,000 clones, 85% seen once. Sequencing input: PBMCs. The receptor source for this set is a girl aged 2 to 10 in good health and CMV-seronegative.

V usage is TRBV7-9 and J usage is TRBJ2-2; TRBD2 matches at 9 bases. Trimming removed 4 bases from V and 0 bases from J; junction bases left unmatched: 6. In germline, CDR1 is SEHNR, CDR2 FQNEAQ (reference sequence). The length of the CDR3 is 17 residues. The DNA for the CDR3 is TGTGCCAGCAGCTGGGACCGACTAGCGGCGAACACCGGGGAGCTGTTTTTT. Residues: CASSWDRLAANTGELFF. The variable domain in full, completed from reference TRBV7-9 and TRBJ2-2, reads DTGVSQNPRHKITKRGQNVTFRCDPISEHNRLYWYRQTLGQGPEFLTYFQNEAQLEKSRLLSDRFSAERPKGSFSTLEIQRTEQGDSAMYLCASSWDRLAANTGELFFGEGSRLTVL.

Concerning this clone itself: At one of its ends the junction is not consistent with the germline gene, which may arise from a read error. The CDR3 DNA reads TGCGCCAGCAGCCCTGGACTAGCGGGAGGGCTTGTCGGGGAGCTGTATTTT. Residues: CASSPGLAGGLVGELYF. The chain carries TRBV5-1 and TRBJ2-2; 15 nucleotides align to TRBD2. The CDR3 loop spans 17 amino acids. Germline V gives CDR1 SGHRS, CDR2 YFSETQ.

The chain uses TRBV5-6 and TRBJ2-5; TRBD1 agrees at 10 bases. V trimming: 4 bases; J trimming: 5 bases; junction bases outside the gene matches: 5. CDR1 is SGHDT, CDR2 YYEEEE, per germline. The CDR3 contains 14 residues. Here the CDR3 DNA reads TGTGCCAGCAGCCGGGACAGGGGATACGAGACCCAGTACTTC. Translation gives CASSRDRGYETQYF. Filled out from reference TRBV5-6 and TRBJ2-5, the complete variable domain reads DAGVTQSPTHLIKTRGQQVTLRCSPKSGHDTVSWYQQALGQGPQFIFQYYEEEERQRGNFPDRFSGHQFPNYSSELNVNALLLGDSALYLCASSRDRGYETQYFGPGTRLLVL.

The V and J genes are TRBV5-1 and TRBJ2-1; the D gene is possibly TRBD1 (6 bases). V lost 4 bases to trimming and J lost 7 bases, with 15 bases between them. The CDR3 has 14 residues. Per the germline V gene, CDR1 is SGHRS and CDR2 is YFSETQ. CDR3 bases: TGCGCCAGCAGCACGTTACAGGGTGCGAATGAGCAGTTCTTC. It encodes CASSTLQGANEQFF. Looking up the rest from reference TRBV5-1 and TRBJ2-1 gives the full variable domain: KAGVTQTPRYLIKTRGQQVTLSCSPISGHRSVSWYQQTPGQGLQFLFEYFSETQRNKGNFPGRFSGRQFSNSRSEMNVSTLELGDSALYLCASSTLQGANEQFFGPGTRLTVL.

The chain links TRBV2 to TRBJ2-2, with 7 bases that match TRBD2. CDR1 SNHLY and CDR2 FYNNEI come from the germline V gene. CDR3 length: 15 residues. V lost 4 bases to trimming and J lost 8 bases; unmatched junction nucleotides: 10. The DNA of the CDR3 is TGTGCCAGCAGTGGGGCGACTAGCTGGGTGGGGGAGCTGTTTTTT. Encoded protein: CASSGATSWVGELFF.

Here the CDR3 DNA reads TGTGCCAGCAGTAGACAGGGGACCAAAAACATTCAGTACTTC. It yields the protein CASSRQGTKNIQYF. The chain is built from TRBV6-5 and TRBJ2-4, with TRBD1 identical over 8 bases. The CDR3 length is 14 residues. With 5 bases clipped from V and 2 bases from J, the junction kept 2 bases outside the gene matches. Germline V gene data show CDR1 as MNHEY and CDR2 as SVGAGI.

The chain links TRBV5-1 to TRBJ2-3; D perhaps matches TRBD1 (6 bases). The germline V and J ends were trimmed by 2 bases and 4 bases, with 8 bases remaining between them. Germline loops: CDR1 SGHRS, CDR2 YFSETQ. CDR3 length: 13 amino acids. CDR3 in amino acids: CASSFAGADTQYF. The CDR3 coding sequence is TGCGCCAGCAGCTTTGCAGGGGCAGATACGCAGTATTTT.

The chain carries TRBV7-9 and TRBJ2-1, with 7 bases that match TRBD2. V dropped 3 bases and J dropped 8; count of bases not matched to a gene: 7. The length of the CDR3 is 14 residues. Germline V gene lookup returns CDR1 SEHNR and CDR2 FQNEAQ (reference sequence). This CDR3 reads CASSLTGGYDEQFF. The CDR3 DNA reads TGTGCCAGCAGCTTGACGGGGGGATACGATGAGCAGTTCTTC.

The chain carries TRBV27 and TRBJ1-2; D is unresolved. Germline V gene lookup returns CDR1 MNHEY and CDR2 SMNVEV (reference sequence). V lost 6 bases and J lost 5, with 19 bases in between. The CDR3 covers 15 residues. The DNA for the CDR3 is TGTGCCAGCAGGCCCCTATCCGCGGGCCGGTATGGCTACACCTTC. This translates into CASRPLSAGRYGYTF.

This clone was seen only a few times. The chain has TRBV5-1 and TRBJ1-4; no clear D. V was clipped by 2 bases and J by 4 bases, with 6 bases between them. CDR3 length: 13 amino acids. Germline lookup yields CDR1 SGHRS and CDR2 YFSETQ. The DNA of the CDR3 is TGCGCCAGCAGCTTTAAGAGTAATGAAAAACTGTTTTTT. Protein: CASSFKSNEKLFF.

The V gene is TRBV6-5, the J gene TRBJ1-6, with TRBD1 as a possible D gene (5 bases). This CDR3 spans 16 amino acids. V dropped 0 bases and J dropped 2 bases, with 8 bases sitting between them. Germline lookup yields CDR1 MNHEY and CDR2 SVGAGI. As DNA, the CDR3 is TGTGCCAGCAGTTACTCTTGGGGCCCCTATAATTCACCCCTCCACTTT. This translates into CASSYSWGPYNSPLHF.

This clone was detected once. J is TRBJ2-5 and V is TRBV6-5; 13 nucleotides agree with TRBD2. This CDR3 spans 15 amino acids. The trim removed 6 bases at V and 5 bases at J, leaving 6 bases unmatched. Germline CDR1 reads MNHEY; CDR2 reads SVGAGI. The CDR3 here is CASRSGTSGTETQYF. The CDR3 DNA reads TGTGCCAGCAGGTCCGGGACTAGCGGGACTGAGACCCAGTACTTC.

The CDR3 loop reads CASSPGLAGQPYNEQFF. CDR3 sequence (DNA): TGCGCCAGCAGCCCCGGACTAGCGGGTCAACCCTACAATGAGCAGTTCTTC. This chain links TRBV5-1 with TRBJ2-1, with TRBD2 matching 11 bases. Germline lookup yields CDR1 SGHRS and CDR2 YFSETQ. The CDR3 runs to 17 residues. After removal of 4 bases from V and 2 bases from J, the junction contained 8 bases not matched to a gene.

The chain employs TRBV2 and TRBJ2-2; D unclear. The CDR3 extends over 14 amino acids. Per germline, CDR1 SNHLY and CDR2 FYNNEI. V was cut by 4 bases and J by 6 bases, with 12 bases left in between. The CDR3 DNA reads TGTGCCAGCAGTGGAGTTACGGGTCCCGGGGAGCTGTTTTTT. Protein product: CASSGVTGPGELFF.

This clone was seen once. The chain carries TRBV9 and TRBJ2-7, with 13 bases lining up with TRBD2. The CDR3 sequence is 15 residues long. V shed 3 bases and J 6 bases; nucleotides not matched to a gene: 6. Germline CDR1 reads SGDLS; CDR2 reads YYNGEE. The CDR3 here is CASSGTSGSFSEQYF. CDR3 nucleotide sequence: TGTGCCAGCAGCGGGACTAGCGGGAGTTTCTCCGAGCAGTACTTC.

To note about this clone: One junction end disagrees with the germline gene, perhaps due to a read error. This sequence joins TRBV5-6 and TRBJ2-3; 7 nucleotides match TRBD1. The V gene's germline CDR1 is SGHDT and CDR2 YYEEEE. The CDR3 is 14 residues long. CDR3 loop: CASSSRDRTGTQYF. DNA of the CDR3: TGTGCCAGCAGCTCCCGGGACCGGACAGGTACGCAGTATTTT.

The chain is built from TRBV10-2 and TRBJ1-6; no clear D. CDR3 size: 19 residues. V lost 3 bases and J lost 0, with 18 bases in between. CDR1 WSHSY and CDR2 SAAADI come from the germline V gene. For the CDR3, the DNA is TGCGCCAGCAGTGAAGGACTCCCTTTAACCGGCTCCTATAATTCACCCCTCCACTTT. Translation: CASSEGLPLTGSYNSPLHF.

The chain links TRBV30 to TRBJ2-5; weak D call: TRBD2 (6 bases). Germline V gene data show CDR1 as GTSNPN and CDR2 as SVGIG (reference sequence). The CDR3 runs to 13 residues. The V end was cut by 0 bases, the J end by 3 bases, with 8 bases between. CDR3 region: CAWSVLAEETQYF. In nucleotides, the CDR3 is TGTGCCTGGAGTGTACTAGCAGAAGAGACCCAGTACTTC.

About this clone: One end of the junction varies from germline; a read error may be responsible. V usage is TRBV4-1 and J usage is TRBJ2-7, with D maybe TRBD1 (5 bases). CDR1 is MGHRA, CDR2 YSYEKL, per germline. This CDR3 comprises 13 residues. CDR3 nucleotides: TGCGTCAGCAGCTTAACAGGTAGCTACGAGCAGTACTTC. Protein: CVSSLTGSYEQYF.

DNA of the CDR3: TGTGCCAGCAGTGCCGCCCGGGCAGGGCAATCCTACGAGCAGTACTTC. Amino acid sequence: CASSAARAGQSYEQYF. The rearrangement uses TRBV2 and TRBJ2-7, with a tentative D call TRBD1 (5 bases). CDR3 length: 16 residues. Germline-derived CDR1 and CDR2 are SNHLY and FYNNEI. The V gene lost 4 bases and the J gene lost 1 base, with 17 bases spanning the gap.

The rearrangement links TRBV30 to TRBJ2-6; the D gene is possibly TRBD1 (5 bases). The length of the CDR3 is 16 residues. Trimming removed 3 bases from V and 0 bases from J, with 12 bases in between. CDR1 and CDR2 (germline): GTSNPN, SVGIG (reference sequence). The CDR3 protein is CAWSAGHFSGANVLTF. In nucleotides, the CDR3 is TGTGCCTGGAGCGCAGGACACTTCTCTGGGGCCAACGTCCTGACTTTC. The full variable domain, rest sourced from reference TRBV30 and TRBJ2-6, is SQTIHQWPATLVQPVGSPLSLECTVEGTSNPNLYWYRQAAGRGLQLLFYSVGIGQISSEVPQNLSASRPQDRQFILSSKKLLLSDSGFYLCAWSAGHFSGANVLTFGAGSRLTVL.

J is TRBJ2-2 and V is TRBV5-1; D is unclear. With 3 bases removed from V and 3 bases from J, the gap between germline ends came to 9 bases. The CDR3 has 14 amino acids. Germline V gives CDR1 SGHRS, CDR2 YFSETQ. The CDR3 sequence is CASSSPVHTGELFF. In nucleotides, the CDR3 is TGCGCCAGCAGCTCTCCAGTTCACACCGGGGAGCTGTTTTTT. The complete variable domain, with remaining parts taken from reference TRBV5-1 and TRBJ2-2, reads KAGVTQTPRYLIKTRGQQVTLSCSPISGHRSVSWYQQTPGQGLQFLFEYFSETQRNKGNFPGRFSGRQFSNSRSEMNVSTLELGDSALYLCASSSPVHTGELFFGEGSRLTVL.

The chain couples TRBV10-2 to TRBJ1-2; possibly TRBD1 for D (5 bases). V was trimmed by 2 bases and J by 8 bases, leaving 12 bases between them. Germline CDR1 and CDR2: WSHSY and SAAADI. This CDR3 has 13 amino acids. CDR3 amino acids: CASSEATVGGYTF. DNA for the CDR3: TGCGCCAGCAGTGAGGCGACAGTTGGAGGCTACACCTTC.

The chain is built from TRBV27 and TRBJ1-3, with 7 bases that match TRBD1. The V segment lost 1 base and the J segment 0 bases; nucleotides outside the gene matches: 3. Germline V lookup: CDR1 MNHEY, CDR2 SMNVEV (reference sequence). This CDR3 has 16 amino acids. The CDR3 protein is CASSLYRGLSGNTIYF. The CDR3 coding sequence is TGTGCCAGCAGTTTATACAGGGGACTCTCTGGAAACACCATATATTTT.

The V and J genes are TRBV5-1 and TRBJ2-5; a weak D match, TRBD2 (7 bases). The CDR3 covers 14 residues. V was trimmed by 1 base and J by 3 bases, leaving 10 bases between them. Germline V gene data show CDR1 as SGHRS and CDR2 as YFSETQ. CDR3 DNA sequence: TGCGCCAGCAGCTTGTGGGGGGGCGAAGAGACCCAGTACTTC. Translated, it gives CASSLWGGEETQYF.

This chain joins TRBV7-3 and TRBJ2-1; a possible D gene is TRBD2 (6 bases). Germline V lookup: CDR1 SGHTA, CDR2 FQGTGA. The ends were cut back, 6 bases at V and 9 bases at J, with 15 bases in the middle. This CDR3 region has 13 residues. DNA of the CDR3: TGTGCCAGCAGTTTTAGGCCGGAGGGTGAGCAGTTCTTC. Residues: CASSFRPEGEQFF.

In DNA, the CDR3 is TGCAGCGTTGCCGCCCGGGAGTACACTGAAGCTTTCTTT. As protein: CSVAAREYTEAFF. This rearrangement joins TRBV29-1 to TRBJ1-1; no reliable D call. V lost 4 bases to trimming and J lost 3 bases, with 12 bases between them. The CDR3 covers 13 residues. CDR1 SQVTM and CDR2 ANQGSEA come from the germline V gene.